This T cell receptor (beta chain) stems from a study of response to subunit inactivated influenza vaccine. Study-wide findings and caveats: A suggestion made by the authors is that each seasonal influenza vaccination recruits few new T cells.

TCRdb recomputed calls from the RT-PCR reads with MiXCR, one row per CDR3 protein. This table has some 190,000 distinct CDR3 sequences, approximately 14% appearing once. The table lists this clonotype with a few counts. The antigen is not known. Per germline, CDR1 MNHEY and CDR2 SVGAGI. Between the trimmed V and J ends, which lost 0 bases and 2 bases, there was a span of 5 bases. The CDR3 spans 15 residues. The chain employs TRBV6-5 and TRBJ2-6; D gene unclear. This clonotype originated in a man aged 45 to 65 who received an inactivated influenza vaccine. The material was CD8+ T cells sorted from PBMCs, obtained roughly 5 days after vaccination. CDR3 DNA: TGTGCCAGCAGTTACTCGAGTGCTGGGGCCAACGTCCTGACTTTC. As protein: CASSYSSAGANVLTF.